The 10 T cell receptor beta chains below all came from one sample that was sequenced in a study of T cells expressing NK-cell markers. With the 5' RACE reads reprocessed, TCRdb shows one record per CDR3 protein and no DNA. The table for this sample gives 300,000 or so distinct CDR3 sequences. Material for sequencing was blood T cells: a sorted CD56 or NKG2C T cell subset, CD4+ or CD8+ T cells, or bulk PBMC T cells (not recorded which). The receptors come from a woman aged 18 to 75 in good health.

The J gene is TRBJ1-1, the V gene TRBV18; TCRdb outputs TRBD1, but without DNA this stays unchecked. This CDR3 comprises 14 residues. Germline V lookup: CDR1 KGHSH, CDR2 LQKENI. This CDR3 is CASSLDRVRTEAFF.

The genes are TRBV29-1 and TRBJ2-3; the D call from TCRdb, TRBD2, cannot be confirmed without DNA. Germline V lookup: CDR1 SQVTM, CDR2 ANQGSEA. The CDR3 is 14 amino acids. The CDR3 spells CSVDGSGGGDTQYF.

The V and J genes are TRBV3-1 and TRBJ1-1. Germline V CDR1 and CDR2: LGHDT, YNNKEL (reference sequence). The CDR3 runs 13 residues. CDR3 protein: CASSPAVNTEAFF.

This chain uses TRBV20-1 with TRBJ1-2; TCRdb proposes TRBD1, but this gene call is untestable without DNA. CDR3 length equals 13 residues. Per the germline V gene, CDR1 is DFQATT and CDR2 is SNEGSKA (reference sequence). The CDR3 sequence is CSPTGTPSYGYTF.

The chain links TRBV19 to TRBJ1-4; without DNA, the TCRdb call of TRBD1 cannot be checked. The CDR3 sequence is 14 residues long. Germline CDR1 LNHDA, CDR2 SQIVND (reference sequence). The CDR3 reads CASSMGGLNEKLFF.

This chain joins TRBV29-1 and TRBJ2-7; as DNA is missing, the TRBD1 call by TCRdb cannot be tested. The CDR3 sequence is 13 residues long. The germline gives CDR1 SQVTM, CDR2 ANQGSEA. CDR3 loop: CSARDRTHYEQYF.

V is TRBV2 and J is TRBJ1-1; with no DNA, the TCRdb D assignment of TRBD1 cannot be verified. Germline V gene sequence: CDR1 SNHLY, CDR2 FYNNEI. The CDR3 has 13 residues. The CDR3 sequence: CASRGDSGTEAFF.

This sequence joins TRBV5-4 and TRBJ1-4. Germline loops: CDR1 SGHNT, CDR2 YYREEE (reference sequence). The CDR3 has 13 residues. CDR3 in amino acids: CASSLNREARLFF.

The genes are TRBV7-2 and TRBJ2-5; TCRdb indicates TRBD2, and absent DNA this call remains unverified. This CDR3 is 15 amino acids long. Germline lookup yields CDR1 SGHTA and CDR2 FQGNSA. The CDR3 spells CASSRGTSGQETQYF.

The chain uses TRBV5-1 and TRBJ2-5; the TRBD1 assignment by TCRdb is unverifiable without DNA. The CDR3 has 12 amino acids. CDR1 SGHRS and CDR2 YFSETQ come from the germline V gene. The CDR3: CASKTGDGTQYF.